This TCR beta chain was captured by sequencing in a study of control samples from healthy donors and cancer patients. Germline values: CDR1 MRHNA, CDR2 SNTAGT. Trimming took off 2 bases at V and 4 bases at J, with 9 bases between the two ends. The CDR3 spans 14 residues. Produced via immunoSEQ multiplex PCR; TCRdb's table is partial and in-frame only. Of roughly 140,000 clones in the sample, around 90% were seen once. J is TRBJ1-3 and V is TRBV6-4; D is unresolved. The sequence was collected from a man aged 25-45 years in good health. The sequenced sample consisted of blood. The CDR3: CASSDGGMGNTIYF. CDR3 coding DNA: TGTGCCAGCAGTGACGGAGGGATGGGAAACACCATATATTTT.